The 24 T cell receptor beta chains in this list originate from one sample, sequenced in a study of T cell responses to AZD1222 COVID-19 vaccine. TCRdb's table, derived via immunoSEQ multiplex PCR, lists solely in-frame clones and lacks some. Of roughly 120,000 clones in the sample, 80% to 90% were seen once. The material sequenced was peripheral blood, taken on day 0 of AZD1222 vaccination. The receptors originated from an adult in good health.

The chain uses TRBV9 and TRBJ2-7; TRBD2 matches 7 bases. The CDR3 extends over 14 amino acids. Losses at the gene ends were 3 bases for V and 3 bases for J; bases not matched to a gene: 6. Germline-derived CDR1 and CDR2 are SGDLS and YYNGEE. The CDR3 here is CASSARDYGYEQYF. CDR3 DNA: TGTGCCAGCAGCGCCAGGGACTACGGCTACGAGCAGTACTTC.

The chain uses TRBV6-6 and TRBJ2-3, with 7 bases fitting TRBD1. The CDR3 covers 15 residues. V shed 2 bases, J shed 6 bases, and the junction held 8 bases outside the gene matches. The V gene's germline CDR1 is MNHNY and CDR2 SVGAGI (reference sequence). As DNA, the CDR3 is TGTGCCAGCAGTTACCATCCTACAGGGGCGGATACGCAGTATTTT. It translates to CASSYHPTGADTQYF.

The rearrangement links TRBV2 to TRBJ1-2, with 8 nucleotides matching TRBD1. Looked up from germline, CDR1 is SNHLY and CDR2 is FYNNEI. CDR3 length: 13 amino acids. The junction had 5 bases not matched to a gene; V was cut back by 4 bases and J by 7 bases. The CDR3 is CASSADRERGYTF. CDR3 nucleotides: TGTGCCAGCAGTGCGGACAGGGAACGTGGCTACACCTTC.

J is TRBJ1-2 and V is TRBV24-1; 9 positions match TRBD1. V shed 4 bases, J shed 5 bases, and the junction held 4 bases outside the gene matches. Germline V gene lookup returns CDR1 KGHDR and CDR2 SFDVKD. The CDR3 is 14 amino acids. The CDR3 protein is CATSDTGTGYGYTF. The CDR3 region has the DNA TGTGCCACCAGTGACACCGGGACAGGGTATGGCTACACCTTC.

This clone is a singleton in its sample. The chain recombines TRBV19 with TRBJ2-2; D possibly corresponds to TRBD1 (6 bases). The CDR3 is made up of 18 amino acids. Germline values: CDR1 LNHDA, CDR2 SQIVND (reference sequence). V lost 5 bases, J lost 5 bases, and 24 bases lay in between. Here the CDR3 DNA reads TGTGCCAGTAGTCCCGGCTCCGGACAGACCCCTCGTACCGGGGAGCTGTTTTTT. Amino acid sequence: CASSPGSGQTPRTGELFF.

V and J are TRBV7-3 and TRBJ1-1; D gene unclear. The germline V gene has CDR1 SGHTA and CDR2 FQGTGA. The CDR3 consists of 13 residues. Deletions cut 4 bases from V and 4 bases from J, with 10 bases between. The CDR3 loop is CASSSTVGTEAFF. The CDR3 nucleotides read TGTGCCAGCAGCTCTACTGTGGGCACTGAAGCTTTCTTT.

In this sample, this clone turned up once. An end of the junction does not agree with germline; a read error may underlie this. The chain has TRBV3-1 (or the pseudogene TRBV3-2) and TRBJ1-3; D call uncertain. Germline V gene data show CDR1 as LGHDT and CDR2 as YNNKEL (reference sequence). This CDR3 is 13 amino acids long. The CDR3 nucleotides read TGTGCCAGCAGCCAAGCTCGGCAAGCCAAACCCAATTTT. This codes for CASSQARQAKPNF.

This chain uses TRBV2 with TRBJ1-1; no firm D call. This CDR3 has 15 residues. V lost 8 bases to trimming and J lost 6 bases, with 22 bases between them. Germline values: CDR1 SNHLY, CDR2 FYNNEI. The CDR3 region is CASPRGPQREAEAFF. The CDR3 DNA is TGTGCCAGCCCGAGAGGGCCCCAGCGGGAAGCTGAAGCTTTCTTT.

V is TRBV6-1 and J is TRBJ1-1; 7 positions agree with TRBD1. The V gene end was trimmed by 2 bases and the J gene end by 4 bases; junction bases not matched to a gene: 4. Germline V gives CDR1 MNHNS, CDR2 SASEGT. This CDR3 is built from 14 residues. The CDR3 DNA is TGTGCCAGCAGTGAACAGGGGGTATCCACTGAAGCTTTCTTT. It encodes CASSEQGVSTEAFF.

Only one count was recorded for this clone. The V call is TRBV6-5, the J call TRBJ2-2, with a tentative D call TRBD1 (6 bases). The CDR3 runs to 14 residues. Germline CDR1 reads MNHEY; CDR2 reads SVGAGI. V dropped 5 bases and J dropped 6 bases, with 13 bases sitting between them. The CDR3 DNA sequence: TGTGCCAGCAGTAAACAGGGTCGTGCCGGGGAGCTGTTTTTT. Its protein is CASSKQGRAGELFF.

This clone appeared a few times. The chain joins TRBV7-3 to TRBJ2-5, with a tentative D call TRBD2 (6 bases). The CDR3 consists of 14 residues. The germline V gene encodes CDR1 SGHTA and CDR2 FQGTGA. V lost 4 bases to trimming and J lost 5 bases, with 14 bases between them. This CDR3 reads CASSSGGSGETQYF. The CDR3 coding sequence is TGTGCCAGCAGCTCCGGAGGCAGCGGGGAGACCCAGTACTTC.

The chain combines TRBV9 with TRBJ1-2; 7 bases are a match to TRBD1. Germline CDR1 is SGDLS and CDR2 is YYNGEE. J was trimmed by 3 bases and V by 4 bases; bases with no gene match: 15. CDR3 length: 17 residues. This chain's CDR3 is CASSLRGLQGKYYGYTF. CDR3 DNA sequence: TGTGCCAGCAGCCTGAGGGGGTTACAGGGGAAGTACTATGGCTACACCTTC. The full variable domain, rest sourced from reference TRBV9 and TRBJ1-2, is DSGVTQTPKHLITATGQRVTLRCSPRSGDLSVYWYQQSLDQGLQFLIQYYNGEERAKGNILERFSAQQFPDLHSELNLSSLELGDSALYFCASSLRGLQGKYYGYTFGSGTRLTVV.

The sample holds a few counts of this clone. V and J are TRBV10-3 and TRBJ1-1; weak D call: TRBD1 (6 bases). The length of the CDR3 is 17 residues. The germline V gene has CDR1 ENHRY and CDR2 SYGVKD. V lost 5 bases to trimming and J lost 1 base, with 20 bases between them. The CDR3 sequence is CAISHRDTRPGNTEAFF. For the CDR3, the DNA is TGTGCCATCAGTCACCGGGACACCCGCCCGGGGAACACTGAAGCTTTCTTT.

The CDR3, as DNA: TGTGCCTGGAGCCGCCAAGGGAAACTGTTTTTT. It specifies CAWSRQGKLFF. J is TRBJ1-4 and V is TRBV30; D is undetermined. The ends were cut back, 3 bases at V and 11 bases at J, with 10 bases in the middle. The CDR3 consists of 11 residues. Germline V gene lookup returns CDR1 GTSNPN and CDR2 SVGIG (reference sequence).

The rearrangement uses TRBV7-2 and TRBJ2-6; no clear D gene. Germline values: CDR1 SGHTA, CDR2 FQGNSA. This CDR3 comprises 15 residues. V gave up 5 bases and J gave up 0 bases, with 8 bases separating them. The CDR3 region has the DNA TGTGCCAGCAGCCCCGAGACCTCTGGGGCCAACGTCCTGACTTTC. Its translation is CASSPETSGANVLTF.

This chain links TRBV4-2 with TRBJ1-2; D remains ambiguous. V was trimmed by 4 bases and J by 4 bases, leaving 19 bases between them. CDR1 LGHNA and CDR2 YNFKEQ come from the germline V gene. The CDR3 length is 16 residues. The CDR3: CASSPRGNGGGYGYTF. Here the CDR3 DNA reads TGTGCCAGCAGCCCCAGAGGGAATGGAGGCGGCTATGGCTACACCTTC.

The J gene is TRBJ2-5, the V gene TRBV7-2; 8 bases line up with TRBD2. CDR1 is SGHTA, CDR2 FQGNSA, per germline. The CDR3 spans 15 residues. V dropped 5 bases and J dropped 5; count of bases not matched to a gene: 10. This chain's CDR3 is CASSPQPGGRETQYF. DNA for the CDR3: TGTGCCAGCAGCCCCCAGCCGGGGGGGCGTGAGACCCAGTACTTC. Variable domain in full (rest from reference TRBV7-2 and TRBJ2-5): GAGVSQSPSNKVTEKGKDVELRCDPISGHTALYWYRQSLGQGLEFLIYFQGNSAPDKSGLPSDRFSAERTGGSVSTLTIQRTQQEDSAVYLCASSPQPGGRETQYFGPGTRLLVL.

As to this clone: Its ends do not fully match the called genes, so a read error is possible. The chain has TRBV11-2 and TRBJ1-3; D uncertain. The CDR3 has 13 amino acids. The germline CDR1 and CDR2 sequences are SGHAT and FQNNGV. CDR3 sequence (DNA): TGTGCCAGCAGTTTAGTACCAGGAGACACCATATATTTT. Its translation: CASSLVPGDTIYF.

The rearrangement links TRBV4-2 to TRBJ1-1; D gene ambiguous. Germline V CDR1 and CDR2: LGHNA, YNFKEQ. The CDR3 loop spans 13 amino acids. V lost 3 bases to trimming and J lost 5 bases, with 10 bases between them. The CDR3 DNA is TGTGCCAGCAGCCACCCCCTAGGGACTGAAGCTTTCTTT. Translation gives CASSHPLGTEAFF.

This clone occurred once. The chain couples TRBV2 to TRBJ1-2; D is undetermined. This CDR3 contains 13 residues. Trimming left V 8 bases short and J 3 bases short, with 13 bases between. Germline CDR1 SNHLY, CDR2 FYNNEI. CDR3 in amino acids: CASSDTRDYGYTF. The CDR3 DNA sequence: TGTGCCAGCTCCGATACACGGGACTATGGCTACACCTTC.

This clone was recorded once. The V and J genes are TRBV7-2 and TRBJ2-2; D gene ambiguous. V shed 8 bases and J shed 4 bases, with 20 bases lying between them. Per germline, CDR1 SGHTA and CDR2 FQGNSA. This CDR3 has 16 residues. CDR3 residues: CASFPGGRSRTGELFF. DNA of the CDR3: TGTGCCAGCTTCCCGGGCGGACGGAGCCGCACCGGGGAGCTGTTTTTT.

This clone has just one count. The chain links TRBV2 to TRBJ1-1; TRBD1 matches 7 bases. The V gene end was trimmed by 11 bases and the J gene end by 4 bases; junction bases not matched to a gene: 10. This CDR3 spans 13 amino acids. Germline assignment: CDR1 SNHLY and CDR2 FYNNEI. The CDR3 nucleotides are TGTGCCCGATCAACAGGGGCGGTCACTGAAGCTTTCTTT. Its translation is CARSTGAVTEAFF.

The chain employs TRBV5-5 and TRBJ1-2; a weak D match, TRBD1 (6 bases). Trimming removed 4 bases at V and 4 bases at J, with 14 bases between. Germline assignment: CDR1 SGHKS and CDR2 YYEKEE (reference sequence). The CDR3 is made up of 14 amino acids. CDR3 nucleotides: TGTGCCAGCAGCCCGGACAGTAATAGCTATGGCTACACCTTC. Its translation is CASSPDSNSYGYTF. Filled out from reference TRBV5-5 and TRBJ1-2, the complete variable domain reads DAGVTQSPTHLIKTRGQQVTLRCSPISGHKSVSWYQQVLGQGPQFIFQYYEKEERGRGNFPDRFSARQFPNYSSELNVNALLLGDSALYLCASSPDSNSYGYTFGSGTRLTVV.

CDR3 protein: CASSLGTGVNNSPLHF. The CDR3 region has the DNA TGTGCCAGCAGCCTAGGGACAGGGGTAAATAATTCACCCCTCCACTTT. J is TRBJ1-6 and V is TRBV7-6; 10 bases line up with TRBD1. CDR1 is SGHVS and CDR2 is FNYEAQ in the germline V gene. The CDR3 length is 16 residues. Trimming cost V 5 bases and J 5 bases; bases outside gene matches: 6.